This T cell receptor beta chain was captured by sequencing in a study of regulatory and conventional T cells in RAG deficiency. Study-wide points: Omenn patients showed >75% Treg-Tconv overlap and shorter CDR3 lengths. These Omenn syndrome Treg sorts may hold peripherally activated cells instead.

Blood CD4+ CD25-low CD127-high conventional T cells supplied the genomic DNA template. Assay: immunoSEQ multiplex PCR; the TCRdb copy retains only in-frame clones and omits some. The sample lists almost 35,000 clones, 76% occurring once. Remarks on this clone: The antigen is unknown.

This same sample was also part of a study on regulatory T cells. That source adds: The primer mix had 52 TRBV and 13 TRBJ primers. Skewed V and J usage and few unique V-J pairs marked patient repertoires, most in Tregs.

Sequences were obtained from CD4+ effector T cells sorted from blood. The sequence was collected from a human donor in good health.

CDR3 protein: CASSYVGAGYTF. The DNA for the CDR3 is TGTGCCAGCAGTTATGTGGGGGCTGGCTACACCTTC. J is TRBJ1-2 and V is TRBV6-5; weak D call: TRBD1 (6 bases). Between the trimmed V and J ends, which lost 3 bases and 7 bases, there was a span of 9 bases. The CDR3 contains 12 residues. Germline V CDR1 and CDR2: MNHEY, SVGAGI.